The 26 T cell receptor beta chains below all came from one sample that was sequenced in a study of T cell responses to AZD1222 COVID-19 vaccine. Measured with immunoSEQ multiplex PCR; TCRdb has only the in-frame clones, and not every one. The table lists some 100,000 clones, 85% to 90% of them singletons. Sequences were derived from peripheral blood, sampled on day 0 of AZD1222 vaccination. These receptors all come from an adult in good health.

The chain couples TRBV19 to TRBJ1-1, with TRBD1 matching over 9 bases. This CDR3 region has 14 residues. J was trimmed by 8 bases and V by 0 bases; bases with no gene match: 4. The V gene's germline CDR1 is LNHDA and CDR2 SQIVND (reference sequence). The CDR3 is CASSIEGQGIEAFF. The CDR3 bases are TGTGCCAGTAGTATAGAGGGACAGGGCATCGAAGCTTTCTTT.

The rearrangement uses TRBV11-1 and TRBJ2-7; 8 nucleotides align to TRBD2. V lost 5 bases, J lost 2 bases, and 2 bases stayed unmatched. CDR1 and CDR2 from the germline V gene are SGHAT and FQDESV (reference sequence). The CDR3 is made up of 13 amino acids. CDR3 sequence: CASSPGGAYEQYF. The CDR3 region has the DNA TGTGCCAGCAGCCCCGGGGGGGCCTACGAGCAGTACTTC.

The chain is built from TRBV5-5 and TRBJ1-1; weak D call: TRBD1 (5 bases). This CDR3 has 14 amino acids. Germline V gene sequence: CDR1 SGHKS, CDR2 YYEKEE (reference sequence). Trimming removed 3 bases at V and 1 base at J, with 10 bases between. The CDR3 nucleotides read TGTGCCAGCAGCTGGGGACCGGGGAACACTGAAGCTTTCTTT. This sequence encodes CASSWGPGNTEAFF.

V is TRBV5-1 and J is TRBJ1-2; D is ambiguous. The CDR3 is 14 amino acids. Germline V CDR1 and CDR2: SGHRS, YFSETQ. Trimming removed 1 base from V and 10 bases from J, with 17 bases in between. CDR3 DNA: TGCGCCAGCAGCTTGTACCCGGACGAGGCCTCCTACACCTTC. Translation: CASSLYPDEASYTF.

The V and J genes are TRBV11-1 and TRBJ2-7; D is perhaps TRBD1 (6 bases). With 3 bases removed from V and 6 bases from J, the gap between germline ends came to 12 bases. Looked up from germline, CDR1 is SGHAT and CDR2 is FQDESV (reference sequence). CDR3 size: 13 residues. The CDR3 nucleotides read TGTGCCAGCAGCTTCCAGGGGAAGGCCGAGCAGTACTTC. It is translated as CASSFQGKAEQYF.

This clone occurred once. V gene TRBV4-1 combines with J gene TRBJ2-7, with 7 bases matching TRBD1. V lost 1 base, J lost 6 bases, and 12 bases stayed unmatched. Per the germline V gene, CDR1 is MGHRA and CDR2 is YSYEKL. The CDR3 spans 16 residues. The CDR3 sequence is CASSQGQGEGSSEQYF. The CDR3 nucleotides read TGCGCCAGCAGCCAAGGTCAGGGGGAAGGTTCGTCCGAGCAGTACTTC.

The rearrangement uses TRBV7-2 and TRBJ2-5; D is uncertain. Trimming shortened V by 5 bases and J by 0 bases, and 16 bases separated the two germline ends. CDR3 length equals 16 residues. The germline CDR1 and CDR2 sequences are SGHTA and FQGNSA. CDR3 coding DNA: TGTGCCAGCAGCCCCGGCGCCCTGTGGTACCAAGAGACCCAGTACTTC. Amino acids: CASSPGALWYQETQYF.

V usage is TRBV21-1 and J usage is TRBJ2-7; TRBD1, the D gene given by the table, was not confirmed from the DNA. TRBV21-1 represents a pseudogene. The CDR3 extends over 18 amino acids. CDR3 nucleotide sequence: TGTGCCAGCAGCAAACGGGACAGAATACCGTTACGCTCCTACGAGCAGTACTTC. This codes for CASSKRDRIPLRSYEQYF.

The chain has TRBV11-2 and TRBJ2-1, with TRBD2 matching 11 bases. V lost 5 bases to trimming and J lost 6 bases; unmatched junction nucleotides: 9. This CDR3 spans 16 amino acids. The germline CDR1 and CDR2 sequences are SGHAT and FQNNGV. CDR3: CASSATTSGGPNEQFF. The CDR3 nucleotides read TGTGCCAGCAGCGCCACTACTAGCGGGGGCCCCAATGAGCAGTTCTTC.

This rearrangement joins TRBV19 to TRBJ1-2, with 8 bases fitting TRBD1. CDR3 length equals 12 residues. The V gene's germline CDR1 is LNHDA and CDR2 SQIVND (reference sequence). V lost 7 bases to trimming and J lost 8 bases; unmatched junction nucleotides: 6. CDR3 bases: TGTGCCAGTAAAGGACAGGGAAGAGGCTACACCTTC. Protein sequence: CASKGQGRGYTF.

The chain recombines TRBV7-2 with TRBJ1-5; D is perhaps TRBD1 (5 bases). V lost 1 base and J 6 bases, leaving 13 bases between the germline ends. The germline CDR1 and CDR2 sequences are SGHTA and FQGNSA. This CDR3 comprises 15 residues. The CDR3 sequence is CASSLGQGWSQPQHF. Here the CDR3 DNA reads TGTGCCAGCAGCTTAGGGCAGGGTTGGAGTCAGCCCCAGCATTTT. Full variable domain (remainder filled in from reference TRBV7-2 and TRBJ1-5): GAGVSQSPSNKVTEKGKDVELRCDPISGHTALYWYRQSLGQGLEFLIYFQGNSAPDKSGLPSDRFSAERTGGSVSTLTIQRTQQEDSAVYLCASSLGQGWSQPQHFGDGTRLSIL.

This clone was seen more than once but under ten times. The CDR3 is CASSPWAGELFF. CDR3 DNA: TGTGCCAGCAGTCCATGGGCCGGGGAGCTGTTTTTT. The V gene is TRBV6-2 or TRBV6-3, the J gene TRBJ2-2; D unresolved. V was pared by 5 bases and J by 6 bases, with 7 bases between. The V gene's germline CDR1 is MNHEY and CDR2 SVGEGT. The CDR3 loop spans 12 amino acids.

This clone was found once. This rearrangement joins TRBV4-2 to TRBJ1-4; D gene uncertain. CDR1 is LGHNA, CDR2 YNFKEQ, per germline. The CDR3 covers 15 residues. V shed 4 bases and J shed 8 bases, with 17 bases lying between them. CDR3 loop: CASSPQQGWGEKLFF. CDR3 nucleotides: TGTGCCAGCAGCCCCCAGCAAGGTTGGGGAGAAAAACTGTTTTTT.

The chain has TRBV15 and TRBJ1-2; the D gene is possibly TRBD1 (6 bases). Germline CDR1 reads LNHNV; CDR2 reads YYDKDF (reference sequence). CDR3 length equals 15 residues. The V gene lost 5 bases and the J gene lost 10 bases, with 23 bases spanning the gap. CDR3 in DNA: TGTGCCACCAGCCTGCCAACCGGGGCAGGGGAGATCTACACCTTC. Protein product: CATSLPTGAGEIYTF.

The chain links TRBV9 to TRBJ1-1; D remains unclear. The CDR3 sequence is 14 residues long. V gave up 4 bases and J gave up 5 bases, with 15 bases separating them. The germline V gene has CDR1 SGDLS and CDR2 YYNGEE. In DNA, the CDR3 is TGTGCCAGCAGCCGTCGAGGGAGTAATACTGAAGCTTTCTTT. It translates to CASSRRGSNTEAFF.

This CDR3 is CASSSTGTGGTGELFF. Here the CDR3 DNA reads TGTGCCAGCAGCTCGACCGGGACAGGGGGCACCGGGGAGCTGTTTTTT. The chain employs TRBV7-3 and TRBJ2-2; TRBD1 matches at 11 bases. V lost 4 bases to trimming and J lost 4 bases; unmatched junction nucleotides: 5. The CDR3 runs to 16 residues. Germline CDR1 is SGHTA and CDR2 is FQGTGA.

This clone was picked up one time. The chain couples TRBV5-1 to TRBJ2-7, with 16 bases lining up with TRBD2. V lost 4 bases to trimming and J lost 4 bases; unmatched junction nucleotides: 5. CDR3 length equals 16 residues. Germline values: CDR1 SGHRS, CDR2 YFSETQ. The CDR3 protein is CASSQGTSGGVYEQYF. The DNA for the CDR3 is TGCGCCAGCAGCCAAGGGACTAGCGGGGGGGTATACGAGCAGTACTTC.

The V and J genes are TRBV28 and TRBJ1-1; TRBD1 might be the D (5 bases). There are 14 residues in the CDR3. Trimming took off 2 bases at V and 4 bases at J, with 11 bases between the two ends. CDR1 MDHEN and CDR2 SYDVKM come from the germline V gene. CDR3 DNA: TGTGCCAGCAGTTTAGGGGCAGGCCGCACTGAAGCTTTCTTT. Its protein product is CASSLGAGRTEAFF.

CDR3 residues: CASSQDLTDSNQPQHF. The CDR3 region has the DNA TGCGCCAGCAGCCAAGATCTCACAGATAGCAATCAGCCCCAGCATTTT. The chain joins TRBV4-3 to TRBJ1-5; D not certain. CDR1 is LGHNA, CDR2 YSLEER, per germline. Trimming stripped 0 bases from V and 0 bases from J, with 9 bases between. The CDR3 sequence is 16 residues long.

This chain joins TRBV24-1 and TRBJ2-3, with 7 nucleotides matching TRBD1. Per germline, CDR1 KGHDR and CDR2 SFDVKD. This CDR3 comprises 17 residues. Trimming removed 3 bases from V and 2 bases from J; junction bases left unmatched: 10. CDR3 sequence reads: CATSDPYPGQITDTQYF. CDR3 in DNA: TGTGCCACCAGTGATCCCTACCCGGGACAGATCACAGATACGCAGTATTTT.

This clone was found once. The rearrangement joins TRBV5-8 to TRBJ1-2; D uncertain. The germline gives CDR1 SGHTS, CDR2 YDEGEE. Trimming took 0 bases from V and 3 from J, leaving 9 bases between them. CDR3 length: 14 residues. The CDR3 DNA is TGTGCCAGCAGCTTGGTGAAAACCCACTATGGCTACACCTTC. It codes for CASSLVKTHYGYTF.

This CDR3 reads CASSLVAAQNIQYF. CDR3 DNA sequence: TGTGCCAGCAGCTTGGTCGCAGCTCAAAACATTCAGTACTTC. The chain joins TRBV5-5 to TRBJ2-4; D is unclear. The V end was cut by 0 bases, the J end by 5 bases, with 9 bases between. The CDR3 runs 14 residues. Per the germline V gene, CDR1 is SGHKS and CDR2 is YYEKEE (reference sequence).

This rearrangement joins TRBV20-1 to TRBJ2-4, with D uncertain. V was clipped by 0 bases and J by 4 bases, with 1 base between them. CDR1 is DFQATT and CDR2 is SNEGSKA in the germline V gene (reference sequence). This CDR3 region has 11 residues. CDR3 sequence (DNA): TGCAGTGCTAGAGATAAAAACATTCAGTACTTC. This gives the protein CSARDKNIQYF.

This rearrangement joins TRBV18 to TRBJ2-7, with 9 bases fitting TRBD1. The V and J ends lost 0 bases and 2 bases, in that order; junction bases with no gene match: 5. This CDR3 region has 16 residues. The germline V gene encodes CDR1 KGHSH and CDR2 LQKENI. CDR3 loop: CASSPPWGQGTYEQYF. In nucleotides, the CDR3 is TGTGCCAGCTCACCACCATGGGGACAGGGAACCTACGAGCAGTACTTC.

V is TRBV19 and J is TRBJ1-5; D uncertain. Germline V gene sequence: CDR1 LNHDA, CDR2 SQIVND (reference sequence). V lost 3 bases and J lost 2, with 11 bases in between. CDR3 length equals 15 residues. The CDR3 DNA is TGTGCCAGTAGTATCGGCACCGGTCGCAATCAGCCCCAGCATTTT. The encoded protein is CASSIGTGRNQPQHF.

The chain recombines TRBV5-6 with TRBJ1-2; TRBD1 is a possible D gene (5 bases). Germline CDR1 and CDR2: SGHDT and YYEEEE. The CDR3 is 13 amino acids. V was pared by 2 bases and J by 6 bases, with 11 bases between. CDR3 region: CASSFSGFDGYTF. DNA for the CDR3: TGTGCCAGCAGCTTCTCAGGGTTTGATGGCTACACCTTC.